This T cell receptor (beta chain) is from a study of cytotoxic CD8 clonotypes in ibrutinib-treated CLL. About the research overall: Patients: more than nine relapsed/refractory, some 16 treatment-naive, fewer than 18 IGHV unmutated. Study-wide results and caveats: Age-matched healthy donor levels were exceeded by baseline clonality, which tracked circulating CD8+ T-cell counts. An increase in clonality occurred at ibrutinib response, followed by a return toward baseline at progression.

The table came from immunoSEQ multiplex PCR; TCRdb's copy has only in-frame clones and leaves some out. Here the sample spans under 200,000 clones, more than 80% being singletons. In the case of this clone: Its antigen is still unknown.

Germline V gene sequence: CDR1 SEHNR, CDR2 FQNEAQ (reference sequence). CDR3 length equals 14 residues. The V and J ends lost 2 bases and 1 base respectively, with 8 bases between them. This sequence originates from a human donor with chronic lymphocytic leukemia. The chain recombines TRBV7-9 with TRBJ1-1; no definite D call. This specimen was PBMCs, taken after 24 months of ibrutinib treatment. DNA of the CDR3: TGTGCCAGCAGCTTAAGACCAGGGAACACTGAAGCTTTCTTT. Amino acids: CASSLRPGNTEAFF. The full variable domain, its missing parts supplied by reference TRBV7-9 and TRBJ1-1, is DTGVSQNPRHKITKRGQNVTFRCDPISEHNRLYWYRQTLGQGPEFLTYFQNEAQLEKSRLLSDRFSAERPKGSFSTLEIQRTEQGDSAMYLCASSLRPGNTEAFFGQGTRLTVV.